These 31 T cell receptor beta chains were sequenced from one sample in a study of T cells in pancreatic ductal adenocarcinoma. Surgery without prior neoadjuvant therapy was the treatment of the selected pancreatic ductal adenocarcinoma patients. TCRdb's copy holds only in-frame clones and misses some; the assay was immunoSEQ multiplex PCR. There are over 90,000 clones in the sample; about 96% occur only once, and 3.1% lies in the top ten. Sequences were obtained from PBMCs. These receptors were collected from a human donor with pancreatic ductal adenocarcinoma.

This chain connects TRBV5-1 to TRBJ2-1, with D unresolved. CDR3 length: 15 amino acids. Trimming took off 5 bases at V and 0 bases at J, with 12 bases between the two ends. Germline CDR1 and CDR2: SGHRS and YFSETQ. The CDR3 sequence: CASRKEASSYNEQFF. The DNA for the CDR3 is TGCGCCAGCAGAAAAGAAGCAAGCTCCTACAATGAGCAGTTCTTC.

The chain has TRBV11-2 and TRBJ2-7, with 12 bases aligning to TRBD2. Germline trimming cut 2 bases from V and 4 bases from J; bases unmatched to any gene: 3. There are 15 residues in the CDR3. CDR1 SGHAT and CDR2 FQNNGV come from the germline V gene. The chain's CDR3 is CASSLLTSGSYEQYF. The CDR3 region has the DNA TGTGCCAGCAGCTTATTGACTAGCGGGAGTTACGAGCAGTACTTC. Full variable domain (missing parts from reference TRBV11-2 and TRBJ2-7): EAGVAQSPRYKIIEKRQSVAFWCNPISGHATLYWYQQILGQGPKLLIQFQNNGVVDDSQLPKDRFSAERLKGVDSTLKIQPAKLEDSAVYLCASSLLTSGSYEQYFGPGTRLTVT.

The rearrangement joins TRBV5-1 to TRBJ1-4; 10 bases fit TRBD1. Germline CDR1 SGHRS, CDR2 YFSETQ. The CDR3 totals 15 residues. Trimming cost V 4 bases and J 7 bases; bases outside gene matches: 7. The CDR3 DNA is TGCGCCAGCAGCCCCGGGACAGGGGTGGGTGAAAAACTGTTTTTT. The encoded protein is CASSPGTGVGEKLFF. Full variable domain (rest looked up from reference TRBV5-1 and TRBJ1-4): KAGVTQTPRYLIKTRGQQVTLSCSPISGHRSVSWYQQTPGQGLQFLFEYFSETQRNKGNFPGRFSGRQFSNSRSEMNVSTLELGDSALYLCASSPGTGVGEKLFFGSGTQLSVL.

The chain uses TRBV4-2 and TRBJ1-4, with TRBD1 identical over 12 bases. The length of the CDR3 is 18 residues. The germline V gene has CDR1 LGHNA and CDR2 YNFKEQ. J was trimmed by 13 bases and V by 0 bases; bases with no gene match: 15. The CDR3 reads CASSQDPPGTGGSGGLFF. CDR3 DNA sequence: TGTGCCAGCAGCCAAGATCCTCCCGGGACAGGGGGCTCGGGGGGACTGTTTTTT.

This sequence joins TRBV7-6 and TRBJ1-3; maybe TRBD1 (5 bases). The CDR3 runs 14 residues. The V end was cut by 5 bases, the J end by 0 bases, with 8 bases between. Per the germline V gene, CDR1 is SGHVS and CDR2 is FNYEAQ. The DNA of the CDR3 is TGTGCCAGCAGCCGGACAAGCTCTGGAAACACCATATATTTT. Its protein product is CASSRTSSGNTIYF.

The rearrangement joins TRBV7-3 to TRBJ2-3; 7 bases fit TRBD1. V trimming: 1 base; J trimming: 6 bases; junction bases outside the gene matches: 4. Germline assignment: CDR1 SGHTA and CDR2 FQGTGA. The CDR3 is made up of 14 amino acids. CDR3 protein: CASSLMGTADTQYF. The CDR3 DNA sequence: TGTGCCAGCAGCTTAATGGGGACAGCGGATACGCAGTATTTT.

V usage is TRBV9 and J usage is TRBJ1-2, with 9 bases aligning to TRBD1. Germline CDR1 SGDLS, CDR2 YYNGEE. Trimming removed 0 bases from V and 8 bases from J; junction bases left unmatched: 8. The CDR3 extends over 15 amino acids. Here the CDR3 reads CASSVAGQGTGGYTF. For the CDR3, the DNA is TGTGCCAGCAGCGTAGCGGGACAGGGAACGGGGGGCTACACCTTC.

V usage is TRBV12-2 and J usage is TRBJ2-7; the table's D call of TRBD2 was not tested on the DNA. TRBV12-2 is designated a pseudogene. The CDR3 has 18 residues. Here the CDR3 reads CASRLGCLAGVPGNEQYF. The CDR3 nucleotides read TGTGCAAGTCGCTTAGGGTGCCTAGCGGGAGTCCCCGGGAACGAGCAGTACTTC.

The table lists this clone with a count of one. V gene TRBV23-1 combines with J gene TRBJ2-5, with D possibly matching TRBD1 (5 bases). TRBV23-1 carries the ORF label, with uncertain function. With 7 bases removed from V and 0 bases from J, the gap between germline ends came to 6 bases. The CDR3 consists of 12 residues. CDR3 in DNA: TGCGCCAGCAACAGGAACCAAGAGACCCAGTACTTC. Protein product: CASNRNQETQYF.

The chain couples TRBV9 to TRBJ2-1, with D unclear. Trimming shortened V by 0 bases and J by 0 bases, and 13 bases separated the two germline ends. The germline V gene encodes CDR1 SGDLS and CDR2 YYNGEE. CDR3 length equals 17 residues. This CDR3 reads CASSVEGRVVSYNEQFF. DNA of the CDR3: TGTGCCAGCAGCGTAGAAGGTCGGGTCGTCTCCTACAATGAGCAGTTCTTC.

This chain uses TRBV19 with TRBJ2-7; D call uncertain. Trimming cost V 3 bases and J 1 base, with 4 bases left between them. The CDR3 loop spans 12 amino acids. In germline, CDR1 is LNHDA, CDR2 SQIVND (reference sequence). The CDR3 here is CASSISSYEQYF. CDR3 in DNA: TGTGCCAGTAGTATTAGTTCCTACGAGCAGTACTTC.

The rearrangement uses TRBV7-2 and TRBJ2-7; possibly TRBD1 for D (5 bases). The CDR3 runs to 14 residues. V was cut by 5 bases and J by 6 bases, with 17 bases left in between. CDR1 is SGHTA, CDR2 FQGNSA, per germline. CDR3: CASSIRVDSSEQYF. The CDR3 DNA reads TGTGCCAGCAGCATCAGGGTTGACAGCTCCGAGCAGTACTTC.

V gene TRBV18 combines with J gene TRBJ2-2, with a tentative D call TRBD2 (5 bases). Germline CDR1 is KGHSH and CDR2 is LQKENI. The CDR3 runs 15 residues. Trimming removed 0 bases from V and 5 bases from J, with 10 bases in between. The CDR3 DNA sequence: TGTGCCAGCTCACCACCCGCGGGTAATACCGGGGAGCTGTTTTTT. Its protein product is CASSPPAGNTGELFF.

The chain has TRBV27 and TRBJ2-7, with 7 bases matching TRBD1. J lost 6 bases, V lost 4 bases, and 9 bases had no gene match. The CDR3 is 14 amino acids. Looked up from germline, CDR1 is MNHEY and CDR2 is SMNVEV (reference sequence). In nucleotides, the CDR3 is TGTGCCAGCAGTTATCAGGGGGAGCAAGGCGAGCAGTACTTC. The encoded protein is CASSYQGEQGEQYF.

The CDR3 is CASSFIGGYEQYF. CDR3 DNA sequence: TGTGCCAGCAGCTTTATAGGGGGTTACGAGCAGTACTTC. This sequence joins TRBV5-4 and TRBJ2-7, with D possibly being TRBD1 (6 bases). V gave up 2 bases and J gave up 4 bases, with 10 bases separating them. The germline CDR1 and CDR2 sequences are SGHNT and YYREEE (reference sequence). The CDR3 has 13 residues.

The CDR3, as DNA: TGTGCCAGCAGTCTACTTGGACAGGGGCGAACTGAAGCTTTCTTT. Translation: CASSLLGQGRTEAFF. V and J are TRBV28 and TRBJ1-1, with 9 positions matching TRBD1. This CDR3 is 15 amino acids long. CDR1 is MDHEN and CDR2 is SYDVKM in the germline V gene. After removal of 5 bases from V and 5 bases from J, the junction contained 9 bases not matched to a gene.

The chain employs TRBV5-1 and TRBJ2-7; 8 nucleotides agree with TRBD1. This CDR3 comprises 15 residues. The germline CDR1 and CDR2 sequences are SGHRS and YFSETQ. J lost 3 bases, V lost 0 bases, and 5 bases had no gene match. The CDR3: CASSLAGTGIYEQYF. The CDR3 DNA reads TGCGCCAGCAGCTTGGCCGGGACAGGAATCTACGAGCAGTACTTC.

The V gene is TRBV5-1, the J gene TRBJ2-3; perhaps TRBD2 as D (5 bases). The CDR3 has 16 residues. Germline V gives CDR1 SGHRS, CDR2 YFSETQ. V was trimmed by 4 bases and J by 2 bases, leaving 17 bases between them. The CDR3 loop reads CASSLTPGWITDTQYF. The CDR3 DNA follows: TGCGCCAGCAGCCTGACACCGGGGTGGATCACAGATACGCAGTATTTT.

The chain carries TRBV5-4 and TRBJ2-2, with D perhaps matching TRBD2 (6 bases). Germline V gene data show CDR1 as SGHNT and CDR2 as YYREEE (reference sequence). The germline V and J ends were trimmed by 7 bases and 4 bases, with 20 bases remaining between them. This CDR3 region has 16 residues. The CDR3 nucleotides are TGTGCCAGCGGCGGAGTTGCTTCGGGAGCCACCGGGGAGCTGTTTTTT. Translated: CASGGVASGATGELFF.

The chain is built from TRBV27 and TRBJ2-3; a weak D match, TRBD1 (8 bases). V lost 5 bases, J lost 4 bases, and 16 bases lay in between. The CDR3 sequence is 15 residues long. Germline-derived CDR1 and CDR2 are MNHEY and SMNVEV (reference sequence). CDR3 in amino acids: CASSLQGGSADTQYF. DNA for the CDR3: TGTGCCAGCAGTCTACAGGGGGGGTCGGCAGATACGCAGTATTTT.

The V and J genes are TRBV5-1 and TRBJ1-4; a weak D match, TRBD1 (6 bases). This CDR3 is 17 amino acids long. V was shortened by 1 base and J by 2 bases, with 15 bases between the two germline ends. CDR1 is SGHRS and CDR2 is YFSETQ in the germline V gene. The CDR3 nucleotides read TGCGCCAGCAGCTTGCGACAGGTGACTCGGACTAATGAAAAACTGTTTTTT. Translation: CASSLRQVTRTNEKLFF.

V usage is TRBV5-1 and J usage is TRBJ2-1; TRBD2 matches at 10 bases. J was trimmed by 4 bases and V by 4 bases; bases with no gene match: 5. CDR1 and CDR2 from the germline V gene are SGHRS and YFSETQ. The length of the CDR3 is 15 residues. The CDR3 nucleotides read TGCGCCAGCAGCAACGGACTAGCGGTATACAATGAGCAGTTCTTC. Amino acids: CASSNGLAVYNEQFF.

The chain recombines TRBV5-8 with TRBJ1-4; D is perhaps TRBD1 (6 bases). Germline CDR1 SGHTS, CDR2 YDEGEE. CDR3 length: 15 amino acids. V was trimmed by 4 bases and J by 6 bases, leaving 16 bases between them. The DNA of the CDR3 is TGTGCCAGCAGCCCACCACAGGGAGGGGATGAAAAACTGTTTTTT. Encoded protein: CASSPPQGGDEKLFF.

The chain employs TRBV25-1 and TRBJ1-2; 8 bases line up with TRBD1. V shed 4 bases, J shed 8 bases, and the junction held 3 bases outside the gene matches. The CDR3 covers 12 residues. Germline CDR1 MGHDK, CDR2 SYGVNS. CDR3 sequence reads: CASSGTGRGYTF. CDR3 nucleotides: TGTGCCAGCAGTGGGACAGGGCGCGGCTACACCTTC.

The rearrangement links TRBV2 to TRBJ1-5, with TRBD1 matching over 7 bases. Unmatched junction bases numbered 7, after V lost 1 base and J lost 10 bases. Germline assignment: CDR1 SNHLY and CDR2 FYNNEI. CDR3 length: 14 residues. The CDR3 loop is CASSEGDRVQPQHF. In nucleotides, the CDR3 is TGTGCCAGCAGTGAAGGTGACAGGGTTCAACCCCAGCATTTT. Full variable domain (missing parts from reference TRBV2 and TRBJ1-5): EPEVTQTPSHQVTQMGQEVILRCVPISNHLYFYWYRQILGQKVEFLVSFYNNEISEKSEIFDDQFSVERPDGSNFTLKIRSTKLEDSAMYFCASSEGDRVQPQHFGDGTRLSIL.

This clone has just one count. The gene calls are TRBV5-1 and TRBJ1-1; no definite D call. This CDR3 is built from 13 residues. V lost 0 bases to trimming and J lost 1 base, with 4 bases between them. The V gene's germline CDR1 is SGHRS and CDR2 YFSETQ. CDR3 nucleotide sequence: TGCGCCAGCAGCTTGGACAGGAACACTGAAGCTTTCTTT. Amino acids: CASSLDRNTEAFF.

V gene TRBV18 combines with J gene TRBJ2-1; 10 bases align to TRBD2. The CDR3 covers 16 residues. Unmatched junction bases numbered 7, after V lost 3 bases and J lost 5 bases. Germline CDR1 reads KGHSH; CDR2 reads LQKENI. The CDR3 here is CASSPLAGEGNNEQFF. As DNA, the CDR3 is TGTGCCAGCTCACCTCTAGCGGGAGAAGGGAACAATGAGCAGTTCTTC.

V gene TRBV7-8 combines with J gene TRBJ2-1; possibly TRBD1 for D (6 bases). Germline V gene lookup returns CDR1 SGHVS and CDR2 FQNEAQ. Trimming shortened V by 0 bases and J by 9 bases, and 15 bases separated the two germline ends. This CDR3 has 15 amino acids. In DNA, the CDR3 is TGTGCCAGCAGCTTAGCGGGGGCTTACCAGGCTGAGCAGTTCTTC. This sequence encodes CASSLAGAYQAEQFF.

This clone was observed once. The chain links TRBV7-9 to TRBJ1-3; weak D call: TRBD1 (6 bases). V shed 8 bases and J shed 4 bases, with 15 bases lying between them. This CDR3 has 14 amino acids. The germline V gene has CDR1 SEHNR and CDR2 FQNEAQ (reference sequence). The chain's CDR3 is CASGLQGEGNTIYF. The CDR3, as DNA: TGTGCCAGCGGTCTACAGGGTGAGGGAAACACCATATATTTT. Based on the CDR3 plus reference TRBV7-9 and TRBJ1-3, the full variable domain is DTGVSQNPRHKITKRGQNVTFRCDPISEHNRLYWYRQTLGQGPEFLTYFQNEAQLEKSRLLSDRFSAERPKGSFSTLEIQRTEQGDSAMYLCASGLQGEGNTIYFGEGSWLTVV.

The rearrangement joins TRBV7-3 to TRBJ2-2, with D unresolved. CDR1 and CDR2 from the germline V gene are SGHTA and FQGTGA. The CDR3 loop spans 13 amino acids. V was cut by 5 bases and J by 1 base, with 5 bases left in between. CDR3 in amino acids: CASSQWNTGELFF. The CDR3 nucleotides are TGTGCCAGCAGCCAGTGGAACACCGGGGAGCTGTTTTTT.

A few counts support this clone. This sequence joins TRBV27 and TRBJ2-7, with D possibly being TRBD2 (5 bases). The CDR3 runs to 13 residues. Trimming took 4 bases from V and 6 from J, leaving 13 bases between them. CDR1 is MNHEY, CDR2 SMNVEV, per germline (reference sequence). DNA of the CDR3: TGTGCCAGCAGTTCCCAGGCAGGAGGCGAGCAGTACTTC. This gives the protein CASSSQAGGEQYF.